This T cell receptor beta chain appears in the sequencing data of a study of monozygotic twins with cystic fibrosis. Study information: Library input was 2.5 to 3.5 micrograms of fragmented DNA, with 15 PCR cycles.

Only in-frame clones appear in the TCRdb table, and some are missing; sequencing was by immunoSEQ multiplex PCR. The table includes around 21,000 clones, 85% to 90% detected once. The study's findings and limits: Co-twins had the most similar V usage for 13 of 16 pairs, J for 8. In this small cohort, shared CDR3 numbers showed no association with age, concordance or disease severity. Median Simpson clonality of about 0.01 suggested naive T cells predominated.

CDR1 MNHEY and CDR2 SVGAGI come from the germline V gene. The CDR3 sequence is 13 residues long. Deletions cut 6 bases from V and 9 bases from J, with 15 bases between. A note on this clone: Its antigen is as yet unknown.

The sequenced material came from blood. The origin of this receptor is a woman aged 30 to 39 with cystic fibrosis. This chain joins TRBV6-5 and TRBJ2-1, with D possibly being TRBD2 (7 bases). The CDR3, as DNA: TGTGCCAGCAGGGGGGGGCCGATCGGTGAGCAGTTCTTC. Its protein product is CASRGGPIGEQFF.